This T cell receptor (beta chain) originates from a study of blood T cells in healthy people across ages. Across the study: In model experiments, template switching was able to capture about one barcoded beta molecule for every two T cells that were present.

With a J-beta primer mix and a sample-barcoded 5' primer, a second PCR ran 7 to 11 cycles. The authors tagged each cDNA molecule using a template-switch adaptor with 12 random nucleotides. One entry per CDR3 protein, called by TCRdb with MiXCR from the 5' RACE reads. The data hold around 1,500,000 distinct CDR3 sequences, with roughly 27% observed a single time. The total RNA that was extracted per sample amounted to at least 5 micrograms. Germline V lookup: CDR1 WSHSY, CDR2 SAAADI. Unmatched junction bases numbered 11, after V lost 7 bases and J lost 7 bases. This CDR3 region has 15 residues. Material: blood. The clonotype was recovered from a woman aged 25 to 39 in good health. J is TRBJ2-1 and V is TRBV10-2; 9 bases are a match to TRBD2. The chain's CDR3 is CASNPGLAGPNEQFF. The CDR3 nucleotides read TGCGCCAGCAACCCGGGGCTAGCGGGACCTAATGAGCAGTTCTTC.